This T cell receptor beta chain was observed in a study of T cell responses to AZD1222 COVID-19 vaccine. V lost 0 bases to trimming and J lost 1 base, with 22 bases between them. CDR1 is SGDLS, CDR2 YYNGEE, per germline. The length of the CDR3 is 19 residues. Study results and caveats: Rises in breadth and depth of Spike-specific TCRs came after two AZD1222 doses.

This clone has a single count. Its antigen is undetermined. Profiling relied on immunoSEQ multiplex PCR, and the TCRdb table lists in-frame clones only, not all of them. The repertoire holds about 180,000 clones, with 70% to 90% as singletons. This clonotype originated in an adult who received the MenACWY meningococcal vaccine as a control. Here the sequenced sample was peripheral blood, taken 28 days after the second dose of the MenACWY control vaccine. The chain joins TRBV9 to TRBJ1-1; possible D gene TRBD1, 5 bases. The DNA of the CDR3 is TGTGCCAGCAGCGTAGTGCGGGGAGGGACCAAAATCCCGAACACTGAAGCTTTCTTT. Translating it yields CASSVVRGGTKIPNTEAFF.